The subject of this entry is one T cell receptor (beta chain). V shed 3 bases and J shed 0 bases, with 8 bases lying between them. Looked up from germline, CDR1 is SGHAT and CDR2 is FQNNGV. The CDR3 extends over 15 amino acids. TCRdb's table, derived via immunoSEQ multiplex PCR, lists solely in-frame clones and lacks some. The repertoire holds about 150,000 clones, with 80% to 95% as singletons. These data are taken from a study of T cell responses to AZD1222 COVID-19 vaccine. Sequenced here: peripheral blood, sampled 28 days after the second AZD1222 dose. The chain couples TRBV11-2 to TRBJ2-2, with D perhaps TRBD1 (6 bases). The receptor was derived from an adult who received the AZD1222 COVID-19 vaccine. In DNA, the CDR3 is TGTGCCAGCAGCTTCAAGGGGGCGAACACCGGGGAGCTGTTTTTT. Protein: CASSFKGANTGELFF.